This paragraph reports one T cell receptor (beta chain). The antigen is undetermined. All of the isolated RNA was reverse transcribed, so expressed TCRB transcripts were sequenced. Assay used: immunoSEQ multiplex PCR; TCRdb lists only in-frame clones, some missing. The sample lists more than 110,000 clones, less than 9% occurring once. Blood was collected once per donor into heparin, averaging approximately 0.11 L. CD45RO/CCR7/CD25/CD127/CD95/CD27 sorting isolated CD4+ naive, central memory, regulatory and stem cell-like memory cells. In all sorted populations, purity surpassed 95%. The data were obtained in a study of beta chain features in type 1 diabetes. Study-level results: Healthy donors had naive, central memory and Treg TCRB repertoires that appeared less similar than those seen among patients.

The source of this sequence is a woman in her twenties or thirties in good health. The source material was central memory CD4+ T cells from blood.

The CDR3 protein is CASSTGTGNNNEQFF. Written as DNA, the CDR3 is TGCGCCAGCAGCACCGGGACAGGAAACAATAATGAGCAGTTCTTC. The rearrangement uses TRBV5-1 and TRBJ2-1, with 8 bases that match TRBD1. The CDR3 consists of 15 residues. CDR1 is SGHRS, CDR2 YFSETQ, per germline. Trimming cost V 4 bases and J 7 bases; bases outside gene matches: 10.